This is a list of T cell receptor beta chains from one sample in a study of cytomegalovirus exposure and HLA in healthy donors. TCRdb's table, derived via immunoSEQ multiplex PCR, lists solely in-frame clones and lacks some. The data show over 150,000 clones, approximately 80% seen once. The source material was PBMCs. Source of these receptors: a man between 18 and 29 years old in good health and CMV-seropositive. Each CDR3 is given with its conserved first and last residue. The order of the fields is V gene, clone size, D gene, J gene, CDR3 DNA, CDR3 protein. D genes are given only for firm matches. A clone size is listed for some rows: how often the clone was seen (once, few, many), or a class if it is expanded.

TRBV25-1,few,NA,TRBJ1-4,TGTGCCAGCGAGCTCCAGGGAGCGGGAAATGAAAAACTGTTTTTT,CASELQGAGNEKLFF
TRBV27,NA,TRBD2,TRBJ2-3,TGTGCCAGCAATCTACCCGGGGGGAACACAGATACGCAGTATTTT,CASNLPGGNTDTQYF
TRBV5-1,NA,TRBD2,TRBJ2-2,TGCGCCAGCAGCATAGGACTAGCGGGAGAAGCGGAGGAGCTGTTTTTT,CASSIGLAGEAEELFF
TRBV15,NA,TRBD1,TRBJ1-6,TGTGCCACCAGCGGAAGCCGGGACAGGGTAAATTCACCCCTCCACTTT,CATSGSRDRVNSPLHF
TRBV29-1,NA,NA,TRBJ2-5,TGCAGCGTTGTGGGGCCACAAGAGACCCAGTACTTC,CSVVGPQETQYF
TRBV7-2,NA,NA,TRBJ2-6,TGTGCCAGCAGCCGAGGGAGCTCTGGGGCCAACGTCCTGACTTTC,CASSRGSSGANVLTF
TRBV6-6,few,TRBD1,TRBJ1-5,TGTGCCAGCAGTAGAGATCAGACAGGGGGCCCTCAGCCCCAGCATTTT,CASSRDQTGGPQPQHF
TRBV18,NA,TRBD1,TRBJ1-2,TGTGCCAGCTCACCCAGGACAGGGGAAGGGTATGGCTACACCTTC,CASSPRTGEGYGYTF
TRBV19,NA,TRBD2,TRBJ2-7,TGTGCCAGTACTCCCGGCGGGACTAACTCCTACGAGCAGTACTTC,CASTPGGTNSYEQYF
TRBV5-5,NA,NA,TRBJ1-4,TGTGCCAGCAGCTTGGGGGGGCAAAACCCCGGGAAGGGAAAACTGTTTTTT,CASSLGGQNPGKGKLFF
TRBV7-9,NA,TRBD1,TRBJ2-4,TGTTCCAGCAGCTCAGAAAGAACCGGGACAGGGTTTTCGATTCAGTACTTC,CSSSSERTGTGFSIQYF
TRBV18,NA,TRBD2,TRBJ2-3,TGTGCCAGCTCACCGACCACTAGCGGAGGGGGTTCAGATACGCAGTATTTT,CASSPTTSGGGSDTQYF
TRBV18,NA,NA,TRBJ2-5,TGTGCCAGCTCACCATCGTACCAAGAGACCCAGTACTTC,CASSPSYQETQYF
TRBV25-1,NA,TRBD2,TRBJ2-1,TGTGCCAGCGGGGGACTAGCGGGGGGGCTGGGTGAGCAGTTCTTC,CASGGLAGGLGEQFF
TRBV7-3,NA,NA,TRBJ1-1,TGTGCCAGCAGCATGGGCGCGAACACTGAAGCTTTCTTT,CASSMGANTEAFF
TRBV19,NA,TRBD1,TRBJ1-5,TGTGCCAGTCACCGGGACAGGGGTAATCAGCCCCAGCATTTT,CASHRDRGNQPQHF
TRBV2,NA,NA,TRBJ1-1,TGTGCCAGCAGACGACAGGCTGAAGCTTTCTTT,CASRRQAEAFF
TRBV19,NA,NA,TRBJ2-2,TGTGCCAGTAGTAAGTTAGCCCTTGGTACCGGGGAGCTGTTTTTT,CASSKLALGTGELFF
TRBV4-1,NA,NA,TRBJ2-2,TGCGCCAGCAGCCAAGTTTCTAATTACGGGGAGCTGTTTTTT,CASSQVSNYGELFF
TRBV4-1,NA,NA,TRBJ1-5,TGCGCCAGCAGCCAAGAAATTTGGGAGCAGTTGGATGGACAGCCCCAGCATTTT,CASSQEIWEQLDGQPQHF
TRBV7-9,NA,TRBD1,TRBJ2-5,TGTGCCAGCAGCCCGGACAGGGAGACCCAGTACTTC,CASSPDRETQYF
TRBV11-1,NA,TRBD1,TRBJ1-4,TGTGCCAGCAGCCTGGGACAGGGTAATGAAAAACTGTTTTTT,CASSLGQGNEKLFF
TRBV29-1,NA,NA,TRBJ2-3,TGCAGCGTTGAAGATCGTGGGTGGGGGGGCTCCACCACAGATACGCAGTATTTT,CSVEDRGWGGSTTDTQYF